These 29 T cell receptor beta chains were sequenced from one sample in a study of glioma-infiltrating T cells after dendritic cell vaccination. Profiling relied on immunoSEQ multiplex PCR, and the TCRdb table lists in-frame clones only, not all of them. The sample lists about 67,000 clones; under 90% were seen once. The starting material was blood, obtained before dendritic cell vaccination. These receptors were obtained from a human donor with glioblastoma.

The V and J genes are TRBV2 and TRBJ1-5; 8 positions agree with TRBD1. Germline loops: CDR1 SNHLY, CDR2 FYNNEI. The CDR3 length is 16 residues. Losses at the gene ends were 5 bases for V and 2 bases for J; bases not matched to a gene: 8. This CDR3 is CASSSSGTGRNQPQHF. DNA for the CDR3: TGTGCCAGCAGTTCAAGCGGGACAGGACGCAATCAGCCCCAGCATTTT.

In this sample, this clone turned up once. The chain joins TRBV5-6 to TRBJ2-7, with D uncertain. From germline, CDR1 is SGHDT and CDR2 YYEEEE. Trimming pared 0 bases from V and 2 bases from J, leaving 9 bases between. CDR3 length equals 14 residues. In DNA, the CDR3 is TGTGCCAGCAGCTTGGTACGGGTACCCTACGAGCAGTACTTC. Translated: CASSLVRVPYEQYF. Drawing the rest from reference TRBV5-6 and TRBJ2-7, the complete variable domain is DAGVTQSPTHLIKTRGQQVTLRCSPKSGHDTVSWYQQALGQGPQFIFQYYEEEERQRGNFPDRFSGHQFPNYSSELNVNALLLGDSALYLCASSLVRVPYEQYFGPGTRLTVT.

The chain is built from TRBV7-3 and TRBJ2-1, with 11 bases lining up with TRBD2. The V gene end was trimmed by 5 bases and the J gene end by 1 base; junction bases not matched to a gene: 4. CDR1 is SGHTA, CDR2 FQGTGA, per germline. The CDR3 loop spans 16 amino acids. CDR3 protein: CASSPGTSGSYNEQFF. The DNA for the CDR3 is TGTGCCAGCAGCCCGGGGACTAGCGGATCCTACAATGAGCAGTTCTTC.

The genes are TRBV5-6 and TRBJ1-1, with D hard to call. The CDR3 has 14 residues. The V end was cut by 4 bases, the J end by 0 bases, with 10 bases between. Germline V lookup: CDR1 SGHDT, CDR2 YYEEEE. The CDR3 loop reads CASSPVDMNTEAFF. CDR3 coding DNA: TGTGCCAGCAGCCCCGTCGACATGAACACTGAAGCTTTCTTT.

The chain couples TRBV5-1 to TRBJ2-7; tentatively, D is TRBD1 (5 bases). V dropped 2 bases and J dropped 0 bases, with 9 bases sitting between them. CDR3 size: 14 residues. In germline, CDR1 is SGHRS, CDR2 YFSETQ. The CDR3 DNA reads TGCGCCAGCAGCTTAGCAGACAGCTCCTACGAGCAGTACTTC. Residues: CASSLADSSYEQYF. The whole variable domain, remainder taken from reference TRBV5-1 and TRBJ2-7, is KAGVTQTPRYLIKTRGQQVTLSCSPISGHRSVSWYQQTPGQGLQFLFEYFSETQRNKGNFPGRFSGRQFSNSRSEMNVSTLELGDSALYLCASSLADSSYEQYFGPGTRLTVT.

CDR3 DNA sequence: TGTGCCAGTAGTATTGCAGATAGCAATCAGCCCCAGCATTTT. This codes for CASSIADSNQPQHF. This chain uses TRBV19 with TRBJ1-5; unclear D gene. The CDR3 is 14 amino acids. The germline gives CDR1 LNHDA, CDR2 SQIVND (reference sequence). The V end lost 3 bases, the J end lost 0 bases, and 6 bases lay between the germline ends.

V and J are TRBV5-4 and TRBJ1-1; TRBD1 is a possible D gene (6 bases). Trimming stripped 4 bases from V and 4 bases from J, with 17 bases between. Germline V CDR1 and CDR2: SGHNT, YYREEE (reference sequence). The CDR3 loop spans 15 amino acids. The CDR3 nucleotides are TGTGCCAGCAGCCCCGAACAGGGCCTGTTCACTGAAGCTTTCTTT. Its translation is CASSPEQGLFTEAFF.

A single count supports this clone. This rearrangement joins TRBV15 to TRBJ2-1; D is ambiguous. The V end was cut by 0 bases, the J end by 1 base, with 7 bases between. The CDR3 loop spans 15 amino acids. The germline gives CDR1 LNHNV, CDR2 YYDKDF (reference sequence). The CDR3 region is CATSRDRRSYNEQFF. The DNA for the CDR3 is TGTGCCACCAGCAGAGATAGGCGGTCCTACAATGAGCAGTTCTTC.

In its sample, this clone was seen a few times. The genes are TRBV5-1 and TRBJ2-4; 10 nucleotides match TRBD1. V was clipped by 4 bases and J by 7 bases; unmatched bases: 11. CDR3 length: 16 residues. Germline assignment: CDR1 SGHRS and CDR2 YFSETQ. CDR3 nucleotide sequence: TGCGCCAGCAGCCTCTCCGGGACAGGGGATCGGAACATTCAGTACTTC. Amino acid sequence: CASSLSGTGDRNIQYF.

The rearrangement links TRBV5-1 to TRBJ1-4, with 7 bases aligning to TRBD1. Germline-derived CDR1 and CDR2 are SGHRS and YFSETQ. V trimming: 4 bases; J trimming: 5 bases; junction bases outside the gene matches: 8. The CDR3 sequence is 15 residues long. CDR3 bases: TGCGCCAGCAGCCCCCGGACAGGCACCAATGAAAAACTGTTTTTT. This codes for CASSPRTGTNEKLFF.

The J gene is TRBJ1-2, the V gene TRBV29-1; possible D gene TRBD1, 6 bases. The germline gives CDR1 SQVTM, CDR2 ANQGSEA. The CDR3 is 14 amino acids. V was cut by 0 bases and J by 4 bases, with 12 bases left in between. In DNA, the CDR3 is TGCAGCGTTGAAGATCTTGGGGGCGGCTATGGCTACACCTTC. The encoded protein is CSVEDLGGGYGYTF.

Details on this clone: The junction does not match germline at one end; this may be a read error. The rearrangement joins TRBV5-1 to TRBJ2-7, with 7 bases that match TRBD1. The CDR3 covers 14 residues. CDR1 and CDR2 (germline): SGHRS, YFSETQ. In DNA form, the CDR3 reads TGCGCCAGCACCTTGGGGGACAGTAGTGACGAGCAGTACTTC. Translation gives CASTLGDSSDEQYF.

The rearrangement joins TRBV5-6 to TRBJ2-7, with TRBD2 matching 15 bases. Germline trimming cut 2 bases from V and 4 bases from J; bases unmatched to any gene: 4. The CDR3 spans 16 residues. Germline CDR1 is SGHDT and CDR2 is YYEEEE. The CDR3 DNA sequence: TGTGCCAGCAGCTTCGGGACTAGCGGGGGGCGATACGAGCAGTACTTC. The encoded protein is CASSFGTSGGRYEQYF.

CDR3 coding DNA: TGCAGCGCCCGGACAGGTGGTAATGAAAAACTGTTTTTT. Encoded protein: CSARTGGNEKLFF. This chain joins TRBV29-1 and TRBJ1-4; TRBD1 aligns across 7 bases. The V and J ends lost 7 bases and 4 bases, in that order; junction bases with no gene match: 6. This CDR3 comprises 13 residues. Per germline, CDR1 SQVTM and CDR2 ANQGSEA.

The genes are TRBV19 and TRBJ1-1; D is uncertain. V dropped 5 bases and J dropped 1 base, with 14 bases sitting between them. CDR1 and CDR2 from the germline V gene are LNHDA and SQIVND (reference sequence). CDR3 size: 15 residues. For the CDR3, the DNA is TGTGCCAGTAGTTCACAACCGGGATCGAACACTGAAGCTTTCTTT. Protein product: CASSSQPGSNTEAFF. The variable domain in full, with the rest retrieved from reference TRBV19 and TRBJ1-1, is DGGITQSPKYLFRKEGQNVTLSCEQNLNHDAMYWYRQDPGQGLRLIYYSQIVNDFQKGDIAEGYSVSREKKESFPLTVTSAQKNPTAFYLCASSSQPGSNTEAFFGQGTRLTVV.

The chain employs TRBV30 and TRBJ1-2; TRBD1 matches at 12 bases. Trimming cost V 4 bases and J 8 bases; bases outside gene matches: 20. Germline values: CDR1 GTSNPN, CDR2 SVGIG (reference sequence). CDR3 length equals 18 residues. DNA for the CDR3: TGTGCCTGGAATAAAATTCGGATAGGGACAGGGGGCCCGGGGGGCTACACCTTC. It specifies CAWNKIRIGTGGPGGYTF.

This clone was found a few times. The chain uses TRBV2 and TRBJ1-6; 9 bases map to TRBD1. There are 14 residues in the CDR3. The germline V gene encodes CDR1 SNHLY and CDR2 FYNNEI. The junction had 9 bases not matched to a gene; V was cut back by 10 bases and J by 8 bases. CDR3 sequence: CATTDRGFDSPLHF. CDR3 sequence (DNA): TGTGCCACCACGGACAGGGGATTTGATTCACCCCTCCACTTT.

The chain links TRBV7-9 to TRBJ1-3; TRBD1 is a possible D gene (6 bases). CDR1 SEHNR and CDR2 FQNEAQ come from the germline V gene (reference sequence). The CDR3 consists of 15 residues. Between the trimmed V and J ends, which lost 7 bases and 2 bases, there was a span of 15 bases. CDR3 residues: CASIPRQDPGNTIYF. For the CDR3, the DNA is TGTGCCAGCATCCCGAGACAGGATCCTGGAAACACCATATATTTT.

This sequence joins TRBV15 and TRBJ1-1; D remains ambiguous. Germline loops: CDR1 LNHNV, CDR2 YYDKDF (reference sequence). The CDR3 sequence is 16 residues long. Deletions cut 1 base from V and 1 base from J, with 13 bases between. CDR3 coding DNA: TGTGCCACCAGCAGAGGGTTCGGGCGGGCGAACACTGAAGCTTTCTTT. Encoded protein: CATSRGFGRANTEAFF.

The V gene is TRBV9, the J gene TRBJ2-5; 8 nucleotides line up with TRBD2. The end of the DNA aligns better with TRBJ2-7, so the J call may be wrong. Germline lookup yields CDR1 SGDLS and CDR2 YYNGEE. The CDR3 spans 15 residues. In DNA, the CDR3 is TGTGCCAGCAGCCGGGGGGGGGAGCCCTCCTACGAGCAGTACTTC. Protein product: CASSRGGEPSYEQYF.

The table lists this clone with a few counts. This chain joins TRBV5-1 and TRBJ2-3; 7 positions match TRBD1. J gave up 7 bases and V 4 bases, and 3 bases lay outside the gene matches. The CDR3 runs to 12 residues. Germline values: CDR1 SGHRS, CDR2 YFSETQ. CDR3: CASSLTGYTQYF. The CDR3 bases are TGCGCCAGCAGCCTGACAGGGTATACGCAGTATTTT.

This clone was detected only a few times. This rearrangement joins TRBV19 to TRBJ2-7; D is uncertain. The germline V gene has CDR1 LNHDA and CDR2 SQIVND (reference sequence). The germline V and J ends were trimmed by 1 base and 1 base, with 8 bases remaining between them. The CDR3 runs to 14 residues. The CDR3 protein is CASSIGQNSYEQYF. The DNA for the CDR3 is TGTGCCAGTAGTATAGGACAAAATTCCTACGAGCAGTACTTC. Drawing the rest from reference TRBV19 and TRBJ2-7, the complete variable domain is DGGITQSPKYLFRKEGQNVTLSCEQNLNHDAMYWYRQDPGQGLRLIYYSQIVNDFQKGDIAEGYSVSREKKESFPLTVTSAQKNPTAFYLCASSIGQNSYEQYFGPGTRLTVT.

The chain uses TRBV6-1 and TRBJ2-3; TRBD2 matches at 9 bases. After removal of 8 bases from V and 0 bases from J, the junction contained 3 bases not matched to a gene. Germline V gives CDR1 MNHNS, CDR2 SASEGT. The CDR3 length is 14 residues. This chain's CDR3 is CASWLAGSTDTQYF. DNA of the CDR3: TGTGCCAGCTGGCTAGCGGGGAGCACAGATACGCAGTATTTT.

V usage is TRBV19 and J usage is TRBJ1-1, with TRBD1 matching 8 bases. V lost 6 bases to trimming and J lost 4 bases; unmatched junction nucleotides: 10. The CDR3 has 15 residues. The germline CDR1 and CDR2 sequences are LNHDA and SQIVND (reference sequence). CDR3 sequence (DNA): TGTGCCAGTAGCCGCCTCCAGGGGGCCGGCACTGAAGCTTTCTTT. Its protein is CASSRLQGAGTEAFF.

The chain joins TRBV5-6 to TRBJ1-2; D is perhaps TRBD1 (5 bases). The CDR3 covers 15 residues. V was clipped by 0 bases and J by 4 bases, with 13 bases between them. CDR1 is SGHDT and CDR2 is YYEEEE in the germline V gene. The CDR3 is CASSLEASGGYGYTF. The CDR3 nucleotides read TGTGCCAGCAGCTTGGAAGCCAGCGGGGGCTATGGCTACACCTTC. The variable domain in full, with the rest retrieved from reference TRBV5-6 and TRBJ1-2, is DAGVTQSPTHLIKTRGQQVTLRCSPKSGHDTVSWYQQALGQGPQFIFQYYEEEERQRGNFPDRFSGHQFPNYSSELNVNALLLGDSALYLCASSLEASGGYGYTFGSGTRLTVV.

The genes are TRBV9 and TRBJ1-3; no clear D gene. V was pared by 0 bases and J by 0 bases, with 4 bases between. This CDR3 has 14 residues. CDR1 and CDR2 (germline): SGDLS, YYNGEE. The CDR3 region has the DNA TGTGCCAGCAGCGTAGATAGCTCTGGAAACACCATATATTTT. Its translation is CASSVDSSGNTIYF.

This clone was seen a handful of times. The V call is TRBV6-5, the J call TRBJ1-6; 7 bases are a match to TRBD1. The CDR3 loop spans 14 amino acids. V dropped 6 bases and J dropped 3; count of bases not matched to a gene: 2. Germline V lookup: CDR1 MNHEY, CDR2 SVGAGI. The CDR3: CASSRQGYNSPLHF. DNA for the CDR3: TGTGCCAGCAGCCGACAGGGCTATAATTCACCCCTCCACTTT.

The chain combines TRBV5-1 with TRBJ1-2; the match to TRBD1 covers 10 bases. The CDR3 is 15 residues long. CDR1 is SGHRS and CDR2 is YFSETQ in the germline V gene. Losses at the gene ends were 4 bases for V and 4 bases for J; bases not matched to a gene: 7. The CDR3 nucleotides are TGCGCCAGCAGCGCGGGACAGGGGCAGATCTATGGCTACACCTTC. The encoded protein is CASSAGQGQIYGYTF.

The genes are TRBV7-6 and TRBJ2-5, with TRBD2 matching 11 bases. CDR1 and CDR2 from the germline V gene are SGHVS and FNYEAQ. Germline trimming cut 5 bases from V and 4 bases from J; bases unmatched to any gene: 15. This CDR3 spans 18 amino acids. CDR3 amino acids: CASSPTGTSGRTRETQYF. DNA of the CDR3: TGTGCCAGCAGCCCTACCGGGACTAGCGGACGGACCAGAGAGACCCAGTACTTC.